These 9 T cell receptor beta chains share one sample of origin, sequenced in a study of blood T cell repertoires in COVID-19. Clones were sequenced by immunoSEQ multiplex PCR, and TCRdb holds only the in-frame ones, with some missing. The table records under 150,000 clones, 88% of them present only once. Sequenced: peripheral blood. These receptors all stem from a human donor in a cohort sampled during active COVID-19.

The chain joins TRBV2 to TRBJ2-1, with 7 bases that match TRBD2. Germline lookup yields CDR1 SNHLY and CDR2 FYNNEI. The CDR3 has 13 amino acids. After removal of 11 bases from V and 6 bases from J, the junction contained 10 bases not matched to a gene. DNA of the CDR3: TGTGCCGGAACGGGGGGTGTCAGCAATGAGCAGTTCTTC. Its protein product is CAGTGGVSNEQFF.

This rearrangement joins TRBV25-1 to TRBJ1-3; D gene ambiguous. In germline, CDR1 is MGHDK, CDR2 SYGVNS. Trimming removed 2 bases from V and 8 bases from J, with 7 bases in between. This CDR3 is built from 12 residues. The CDR3 here is CASSESSYTIYF. The CDR3 DNA sequence: TGTGCCAGCAGTGAAAGTAGTTACACCATATATTTT.

The V call is TRBV10-1, the J call TRBJ2-2; 8 positions agree with TRBD2. CDR1 and CDR2 (germline): WNHNN, SYGVQD (reference sequence). CDR3 size: 15 residues. The J segment lost 6 bases and the V segment lost 5 bases, leaving 8 bases of the junction unmatched. The CDR3 coding sequence is TGCGCCAGCAGTTTGACTAGCGTCGGGTCCGGGGAGCTGTTTTTT. This translates into CASSLTSVGSGELFF.

In nucleotides, the CDR3 is TGTGCCAGCAGCGCGCAGGGGGCTAGGGGCACCGGGGAGCTGTTTTTT. Translating gives CASSAQGARGTGELFF. The chain joins TRBV7-9 to TRBJ2-2, with 8 bases aligning to TRBD1. Looked up from germline, CDR1 is SEHNR and CDR2 is FQNEAQ (reference sequence). Trimming took 5 bases from V and 4 from J; bases not matched to a gene: 9. This CDR3 has 16 amino acids.

This rearrangement joins TRBV4-1 to TRBJ1-2; D is possibly TRBD1 (6 bases). Germline CDR1 is MGHRA and CDR2 is YSYEKL. The CDR3 is 12 amino acids. Trimming removed 5 bases from V and 5 bases from J, with 9 bases in between. This CDR3 is CASSKQGYGYTF. As DNA, the CDR3 is TGCGCCAGCAGCAAACAGGGATATGGCTACACCTTC.

V gene TRBV2 combines with J gene TRBJ1-2; TRBD1 matches at 10 bases. The germline gives CDR1 SNHLY, CDR2 FYNNEI. The trim removed 5 bases at V and 7 bases at J, leaving 7 bases unmatched. This CDR3 is 14 amino acids long. CDR3 nucleotides: TGTGCCAGCAGTTACCGACAGGGGGCGGGTGGCTACACCTTC. Translated, it gives CASSYRQGAGGYTF. The whole variable domain, filled in from reference TRBV2 and TRBJ1-2, reads EPEVTQTPSHQVTQMGQEVILRCVPISNHLYFYWYRQILGQKVEFLVSFYNNEISEKSEIFDDQFSVERPDGSNFTLKIRSTKLEDSAMYFCASSYRQGAGGYTFGSGTRLTVV.

V usage is TRBV5-6 and J usage is TRBJ2-1, with a possible D match to TRBD2 (7 bases). This CDR3 is built from 14 residues. Looked up from germline, CDR1 is SGHDT and CDR2 is YYEEEE. V dropped 8 bases and J dropped 2 bases, with 14 bases sitting between them. CDR3 nucleotide sequence: TGTGCCAGTTTTCCGCGGGGGCCCTACAATGAGCAGTTCTTC. This sequence encodes CASFPRGPYNEQFF.

This rearrangement joins TRBV5-1 to TRBJ2-3; 8 bases fit TRBD1. Germline V lookup: CDR1 SGHRS, CDR2 YFSETQ. The CDR3 spans 16 residues. J gave up 0 bases and V 4 bases, and 7 bases lay outside the gene matches. The CDR3 region has the DNA TGCGCCAGCAGCATCGGGACAGGCCCTAGCACAGATACGCAGTATTTT. Translating it yields CASSIGTGPSTDTQYF.

V is TRBV27 and J is TRBJ2-1; possibly TRBD2 for D (5 bases). The germline CDR1 and CDR2 sequences are MNHEY and SMNVEV (reference sequence). The CDR3 runs 13 residues. V was trimmed by 3 bases and J by 2 bases, leaving 5 bases between them. The CDR3 nucleotides read TGTGCCAGCAGTTTCGGGGCCTACAATGAGCAGTTCTTC. Its protein product is CASSFGAYNEQFF.